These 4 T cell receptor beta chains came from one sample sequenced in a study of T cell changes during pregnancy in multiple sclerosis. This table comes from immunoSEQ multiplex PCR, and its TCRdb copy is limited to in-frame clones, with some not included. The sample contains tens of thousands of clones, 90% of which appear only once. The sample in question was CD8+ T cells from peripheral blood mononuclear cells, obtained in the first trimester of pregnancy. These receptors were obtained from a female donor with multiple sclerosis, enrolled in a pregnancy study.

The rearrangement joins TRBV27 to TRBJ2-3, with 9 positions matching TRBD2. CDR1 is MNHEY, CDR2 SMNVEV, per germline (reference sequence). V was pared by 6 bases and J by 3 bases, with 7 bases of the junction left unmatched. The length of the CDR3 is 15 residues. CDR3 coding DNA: TGTGCCAGCAGCTCTGGCGGGAGGGAGACAGATACGCAGTATTTT. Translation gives CASSSGGRETDTQYF.

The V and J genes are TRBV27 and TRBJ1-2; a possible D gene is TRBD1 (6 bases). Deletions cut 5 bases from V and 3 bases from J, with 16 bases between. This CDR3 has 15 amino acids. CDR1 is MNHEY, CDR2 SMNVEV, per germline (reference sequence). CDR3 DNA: TGTGCCAGCAGTCAAACAGGGTCCGTCTACTATGGCTACACCTTC. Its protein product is CASSQTGSVYYGYTF.

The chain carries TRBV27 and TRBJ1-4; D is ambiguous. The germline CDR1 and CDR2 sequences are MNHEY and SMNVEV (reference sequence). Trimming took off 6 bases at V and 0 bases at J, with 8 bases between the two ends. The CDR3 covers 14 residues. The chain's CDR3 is CASSRDATNEKLFF. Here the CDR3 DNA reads TGTGCCAGCAGCCGAGATGCAACTAATGAAAAACTGTTTTTT.

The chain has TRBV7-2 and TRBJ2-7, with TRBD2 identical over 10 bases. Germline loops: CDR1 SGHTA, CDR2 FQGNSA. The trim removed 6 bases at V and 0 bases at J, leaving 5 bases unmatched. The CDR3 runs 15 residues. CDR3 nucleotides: TGTGCCAGCAGTCAGGCTAGCGGGAGCTCCTACGAGCAGTACTTC. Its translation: CASSQASGSSYEQYF.